This entry lists 27 T cell receptor beta chains sequenced from one sample in a study of neurological immune-mediated disorders. TCRdb used MiXCR to reprocess the 5' RACE reads, holding one entry per CDR3 protein. The table records about 59,000 distinct CDR3 sequences, under 4.5% of them present only once. The specimen was PBMCs. The receptors stem from a woman younger than 45 with multiple sclerosis.

This clonotype was seen at least ten times. The V gene is TRBV3-1, the J gene TRBJ1-1; D unclear. The CDR3 spans 16 residues. Germline CDR1 reads LGHDT; CDR2 reads YNNKEL (reference sequence). Trimming removed 4 bases at V and 5 bases at J, with 20 bases between. This CDR3 reads CASSPQPARTVTEAFF. The CDR3 DNA reads TGTGCCAGCAGCCCCCAGCCAGCCCGTACTGTAACTGAAGCTTTCTTT. Variable domain in full (rest from reference TRBV3-1 and TRBJ1-1): DTAVSQTPKYLVTQMGNDKSIKCEQNLGHDTMYWYKQDSKKFLKIMFSYNNKELIINETVPNRFSPKSPDKAHLNLHINSLELGDSAVYFCASSPQPARTVTEAFFGQGTRLTVV.

Many counts were recorded for this clonotype. The chain joins TRBV5-6 to TRBJ2-1, with 8 bases lining up with TRBD1. Germline V CDR1 and CDR2: SGHDT, YYEEEE. This CDR3 has 15 residues. Unmatched junction bases numbered 10, after V lost 2 bases and J lost 9 bases. CDR3 nucleotides: TGTGCCAGCAGCTTAGGATTTGACAGGGGCAGTGAGCAGTTCTTC. Its translation: CASSLGFDRGSEQFF.

This clonotype appeared many times. This sequence joins TRBV20-1 and TRBJ1-2; TRBD1 agrees at 9 bases. There are 13 residues in the CDR3. Germline lookup yields CDR1 DFQATT and CDR2 SNEGSKA (reference sequence). J was trimmed by 6 bases and V by 1 base; bases with no gene match: 3. Here the CDR3 DNA reads TGCAGTGCTAGAGTCGGACAGGGGAATGGCTACACCTTC. Protein: CSARVGQGNGYTF.

At least ten counts were recorded for this clonotype. The chain links TRBV10-1 to TRBJ2-3; D is tentatively TRBD1 or TRBD2 (5 bases each). Germline V gene data show CDR1 as WNHNN and CDR2 as SYGVQD (reference sequence). V lost 0 bases to trimming and J lost 5 bases, with 15 bases between them. The CDR3 extends over 16 amino acids. Here the CDR3 DNA reads TGCGCCAGCAGTGAGTCGCCCGGGACCACCAAAGATACGCAGTATTTT. It encodes CASSESPGTTKDTQYF.

This clonotype was picked up many times. V is TRBV29-1 and J is TRBJ1-1; D gene ambiguous. The germline V gene encodes CDR1 SQVTM and CDR2 ANQGSEA. This CDR3 is built from 15 residues. The germline V and J ends were trimmed by 6 bases and 0 bases, with 17 bases remaining between them. As DNA, the CDR3 is TGCAGCGTCAACAGCGCCGCGTTCATGAACACTGAAGCTTTCTTT. Translated: CSVNSAAFMNTEAFF.

This clonotype was seen ten or more times. V and J are TRBV20-1 and TRBJ1-4; D not certain. CDR3 length: 15 residues. CDR1 is DFQATT and CDR2 is SNEGSKA in the germline V gene (reference sequence). V was shortened by 3 bases and J by 0 bases, with 11 bases between the two germline ends. The CDR3 sequence is CSASSRTTTNEKLFF. In DNA form, the CDR3 reads TGCAGTGCTAGTTCAAGGACCACAACTAATGAAAAACTGTTTTTT.

The sample holds a few counts of this clonotype. A read error may account for a junction end that differs from germline. CDR3 DNA: TGCGACAGCAGCTACCAGGGGAACTATGGCTACACCTTC. It yields the protein CDSSYQGNYGYTF. J is TRBJ1-2 and V is TRBV5-1, with a possible D match to TRBD1 (6 bases). In germline, CDR1 is SGHRS, CDR2 YFSETQ. The CDR3 sequence is 13 residues long.

This clonotype was detected ten times or more. The chain joins TRBV5-1 to TRBJ2-7; TRBD1 matches at 8 bases. Germline V gene lookup returns CDR1 SGHRS and CDR2 YFSETQ. J was trimmed by 12 bases and V by 1 base; bases with no gene match: 9. CDR3 size: 13 residues. As DNA, the CDR3 is TGCGCCAGCAGCTTGAGGGACAGGACAGTCGGGTACTTC. Translation: CASSLRDRTVGYF.

The table lists this clonotype with many counts. This sequence joins TRBV5-1 and TRBJ2-3; 8 bases map to TRBD2. This CDR3 spans 16 amino acids. Germline assignment: CDR1 SGHRS and CDR2 YFSETQ. With 2 bases clipped from V and 4 bases from J, the junction kept 9 bases outside the gene matches. CDR3 sequence (DNA): TGCGCCAGCAGCTTCCTTGTCGGGGGGGCCTCAGATACGCAGTATTTT. Translated: CASSFLVGGASDTQYF. Combining the CDR3 with reference TRBV5-1 and TRBJ2-3 gives the whole variable domain KAGVTQTPRYLIKTRGQQVTLSCSPISGHRSVSWYQQTPGQGLQFLFEYFSETQRNKGNFPGRFSGRQFSNSRSEMNVSTLELGDSALYLCASSFLVGGASDTQYFGPGTRLTVL.

This clonotype showed up many times. The chain has TRBV12-3 or TRBV12-4 and TRBJ2-7; 12 bases are shared with TRBD2. The ends lost 5 bases at V and 2 bases at J; junction bases unmatched: 1. CDR3 length: 14 residues. The DNA of the CDR3 is TGTGCCAGCAGTCGGACTAGCGGGACCTACGAGCAGTACTTC. It yields the protein CASSRTSGTYEQYF.

This clonotype was seen only a few times. At one of its ends the junction is not consistent with the germline gene, which may arise from a read error. The chain carries TRBV5-1 and TRBJ1-4; weak D call: TRBD1 (6 bases). The CDR3 is 15 amino acids. The germline V gene encodes CDR1 SGHRS and CDR2 YFSETQ. CDR3 nucleotide sequence: TGCGCCAGCAGCGGGGGCGACGGGGGGAATGACAAACTGTTTTTT. As protein: CASSGGDGGNDKLFF.

By proportion, this clonotype is medium-sized. J is TRBJ1-2 and V is TRBV10-3; possibly TRBD1 for D (6 bases). Germline V lookup: CDR1 ENHRY, CDR2 SYGVKD. This CDR3 is 11 amino acids long. V lost 10 bases and J 5 bases, leaving 11 bases between the germline ends. CDR3 nucleotide sequence: TGTGCCACAGCGGACAGTTATGGCTACACCTTC. Translation gives CATADSYGYTF.

There are many counts of this clonotype. The V gene is TRBV20-1, the J gene TRBJ1-2; tentatively, D is TRBD1 (5 bases). V lost 6 bases and J 4 bases, leaving 21 bases between the germline ends. CDR1 DFQATT and CDR2 SNEGSKA come from the germline V gene (reference sequence). This CDR3 region has 15 residues. The CDR3 coding sequence is TGCAGTGCCACAGACCCTAGGGGTTGGGGCTATGGCTACACCTTC. Protein sequence: CSATDPRGWGYGYTF.

This clonotype was found many times. In nucleotides, the CDR3 is TGTGCCAGCAGTTTAGGAGGGAGCGAAGCTTTCTTT. Its translation: CASSLGGSEAFF. The rearrangement uses TRBV12-3 or TRBV12-4 and TRBJ1-1; D is unclear. V was pared by 1 base and J by 8 bases, with 8 bases between. CDR3 length: 12 amino acids.

V and J are TRBV5-1 and TRBJ2-7; D possibly corresponds to TRBD2 (5 bases). The CDR3 covers 13 residues. Trimming stripped 0 bases from V and 7 bases from J, with 11 bases between. Germline V gene sequence: CDR1 SGHRS, CDR2 YFSETQ. DNA of the CDR3: TGCGCCAGCAGCTTGGCTGCCTCGGGGGAGCAGTACTTC. Its translation is CASSLAASGEQYF.

The chain joins TRBV6-5 to TRBJ2-3, with D tentatively TRBD2 (6 bases). Germline CDR1 and CDR2: MNHEY and SVGAGI. Trimming removed 6 bases from V and 5 bases from J, with 15 bases in between. This CDR3 has 14 amino acids. CDR3 bases: TGTGCCAGCAGAAAAAGACTAGGAGGAGATACGCAGTATTTT. This sequence encodes CASRKRLGGDTQYF.

This clonotype was observed many times. The V call is TRBV21-1, the J call TRBJ2-1; the table's D call of TRBD2 was not tested on the DNA. TRBV21-1 is described as a pseudogene. CDR3 size: 17 residues. The CDR3 here is CASSKTRLAGVYGEQFF. Here the CDR3 DNA reads TGTGCCAGCAGCAAAACCAGACTAGCGGGAGTGTACGGTGAGCAGTTCTTC.

In its sample, this clonotype was seen many times. V is TRBV12-3 or TRBV12-4 and J is TRBJ1-1; D remains ambiguous. The length of the CDR3 is 16 residues. The ends were cut back, 6 bases at V and 2 bases at J, with 19 bases in the middle. This CDR3 reads CASSLSPFVGNTEAFF. CDR3 sequence (DNA): TGTGCCAGCAGCTTAAGCCCGTTTGTAGGAAACACTGAAGCTTTCTTT.

Notes on this clonotype: One base away lies a much larger clone, so this may be a sequencing read error. The V gene is TRBV20-1, the J gene TRBJ2-3, with 11 bases lining up with TRBD2. CDR1 is DFQATT, CDR2 SNEGSKA, per germline (reference sequence). The V segment lost 5 bases and the J segment 4 bases; nucleotides outside the gene matches: 8. The CDR3 runs 15 residues. The CDR3: CSAFIAGGTADTQYF. The CDR3 bases are TGCAGTGCTTTCATAGCGGGAGGGACGGCAGATACGCAGTATTTT.

This clonotype was seen ten or more times. V is TRBV5-1 and J is TRBJ2-3; possible D gene TRBD2, 5 bases. The germline V and J ends were trimmed by 5 bases and 2 bases, with 12 bases remaining between them. CDR3 size: 14 residues. Per the germline V gene, CDR1 is SGHRS and CDR2 is YFSETQ. In DNA, the CDR3 is TGCGCCAGCAGGTCAGGACTCTCCACAGATACGCAGTATTTT. As protein: CASRSGLSTDTQYF. Full variable domain (missing parts from reference TRBV5-1 and TRBJ2-3): KAGVTQTPRYLIKTRGQQVTLSCSPISGHRSVSWYQQTPGQGLQFLFEYFSETQRNKGNFPGRFSGRQFSNSRSEMNVSTLELGDSALYLCASRSGLSTDTQYFGPGTRLTVL.

The table lists this clonotype with many counts. The chain uses TRBV20-1 and TRBJ2-7; 8 nucleotides match TRBD2. The germline CDR1 and CDR2 sequences are DFQATT and SNEGSKA (reference sequence). The V segment lost 1 base and the J segment 3 bases; nucleotides outside the gene matches: 5. The CDR3 spans 14 residues. The CDR3, as DNA: TGCAGTGCTAGAGGTCGGGGGGGGAACTACGAGCAGTACTTC. Encoded protein: CSARGRGGNYEQYF.

At least ten counts were recorded for this clonotype. The genes are TRBV3-1 and TRBJ2-3; 10 positions match TRBD2. With 5 bases clipped from V and 2 bases from J, the junction kept 4 bases outside the gene matches. The CDR3 covers 15 residues. Germline V CDR1 and CDR2: LGHDT, YNNKEL (reference sequence). CDR3 protein: CASSSSGGNTDTQYF. CDR3 coding DNA: TGTGCCAGCAGCTCTAGCGGGGGAAACACAGATACGCAGTATTTT.

This clonotype was recorded at least ten times. The J gene is TRBJ1-2, the V gene TRBV20-1, with 8 bases that match TRBD1. J lost 5 bases, V lost 7 bases, and 6 bases had no gene match. The CDR3 loop spans 12 amino acids. From germline, CDR1 is DFQATT and CDR2 SNEGSKA (reference sequence). Here the CDR3 DNA reads TGCAGTGTCGGACAGGGTGGATATGGCTACACCTTC. This codes for CSVGQGGYGYTF.

This clonotype was picked up many times. The V and J genes are TRBV7-9 and TRBJ2-6; 7 bases line up with TRBD2. Trimming took 7 bases from V and 0 from J; bases not matched to a gene: 12. Germline CDR1 reads SEHNR; CDR2 reads FQNEAQ (reference sequence). The CDR3 totals 18 residues. The CDR3 loop is CASTKQSGGPSGANVLTF. The CDR3 region has the DNA TGTGCCAGCACGAAACAGTCGGGGGGTCCCTCTGGGGCCAACGTCCTGACTTTC.

This clonotype was found a few times. The chain joins TRBV28 to TRBJ2-1, with D unclear. V was trimmed by 4 bases and J by 8 bases, leaving 15 bases between them. This CDR3 contains 14 residues. Germline CDR1 MDHEN, CDR2 SYDVKM. The DNA for the CDR3 is TGTGCCAGCAGTTCCGAATCAATAAGAGATGAGCAGTTCTTC. The encoded protein is CASSSESIRDEQFF.

In this sample, this clonotype turned up many times. The V and J genes are TRBV2 and TRBJ1-5, with 7 bases that match TRBD1. Unmatched junction bases numbered 8, after V lost 6 bases and J lost 6 bases. This CDR3 is 14 amino acids long. Germline loops: CDR1 SNHLY, CDR2 FYNNEI. The CDR3 spells CASSTQGMFQPQHF. The DNA of the CDR3 is TGTGCCAGCAGCACACAGGGGATGTTTCAGCCCCAGCATTTT.

This clonotype has at least ten counts. The chain carries TRBV18 and TRBJ2-7; D gene unclear. The V gene's germline CDR1 is KGHSH and CDR2 LQKENI. V was pared by 0 bases and J by 3 bases, with 9 bases between. The CDR3 runs to 14 residues. DNA of the CDR3: TGTGCCAGCTCACCACCGTCTCCAATCTACGAGCAGTACTTC. Translation gives CASSPPSPIYEQYF.